This entry describes one T cell receptor beta chain. Its specificity is not known. TCRdb fed the 5' RACE reads into MiXCR, producing one record per CDR3 protein. The sample consists of about 430,000 distinct CDR3 sequences, approximately 24% of them appearing once. Per germline, CDR1 SGHTA and CDR2 FQGNSA. Trimming removed 1 base from V and 5 bases from J, with 21 bases in between. The CDR3 sequence is 17 residues long. This entry belongs to a study of T-cell memory formation after mild COVID-19. For the study at large: TCR clusters mostly belonged to single donors.

Study-level findings and limits: Mostly located in CM and EM were contracting CD4+ clones, with contracting CD8+ clones located in EMRA. Several responding clones turned up in pre-infection memory, indicating that cross-reactive memory may have taken part. Whether second-wave clones peaking at day 37 were SARS-CoV-2 specific went unconfirmed.

The TCR was taken from an adult woman who had mild COVID-19 (a few samples of this study predate the infection). Cell type and time point are not known. Material: PBMCs or a T cell subset sorted from them (not recorded which). The chain combines TRBV7-2 with TRBJ2-7; possible D gene TRBD2, 6 bases. The CDR3 loop reads CASSLVRVGGTGDEQYF. CDR3 nucleotides: TGTGCCAGCAGCTTAGTGCGAGTCGGCGGGACTGGGGACGAGCAGTACTTC.